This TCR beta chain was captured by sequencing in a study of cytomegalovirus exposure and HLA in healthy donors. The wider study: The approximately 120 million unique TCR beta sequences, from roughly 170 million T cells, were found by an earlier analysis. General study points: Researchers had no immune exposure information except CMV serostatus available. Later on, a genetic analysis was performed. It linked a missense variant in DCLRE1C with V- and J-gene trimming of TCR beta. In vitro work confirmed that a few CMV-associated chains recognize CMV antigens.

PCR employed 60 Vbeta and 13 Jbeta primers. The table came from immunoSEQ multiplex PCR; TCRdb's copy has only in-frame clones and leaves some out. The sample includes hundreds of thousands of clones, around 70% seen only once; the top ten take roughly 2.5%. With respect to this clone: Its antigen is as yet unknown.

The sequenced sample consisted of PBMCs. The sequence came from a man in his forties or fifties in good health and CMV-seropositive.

The CDR3 protein is CASSPQLRTGGTPTNEKLFF. CDR3 sequence (DNA): TGCGCCAGCAGCCCCCAACTTCGGACAGGGGGTACGCCAACTAATGAAAAACTGTTTTTT. The genes are TRBV4-1 and TRBJ1-4, with TRBD1 matching 10 bases. The germline gives CDR1 MGHRA, CDR2 YSYEKL. This CDR3 is built from 20 residues. The trim removed 4 bases at V and 0 bases at J, leaving 14 bases unmatched.